This is a list of T cell receptor beta chains from one sample in a study of CD8 T cells in ankylosing spondylitis. Each CDR3 protein is one row after TCRdb ran MiXCR on the 5' RACE reads. The sample has about 220,000 distinct CDR3 sequences, under 12% seen once. Sequences were obtained from blood, either unsorted or a sorted T cell fraction (not recorded which). The receptors originated from a male donor with ankylosing spondylitis or in good health (not recorded which). CDR3s include the opening cysteine and the closing phenylalanine or tryptophan. D genes are given only for firm matches. Some rows mark clone size as missing; the rest say once, few, many or name a class of expanded clone.

len	d_gene	abundance	v_gene	j_gene	CDR3aa	CDR3nt
13	.	many	TRBV29-1	TRBJ1-5	CSVAGGLDQPQHF	TGCAGCGTTGCCGGCGGTTTGGATCAGCCCCAGCATTTT
13	.	many	TRBV7-9	TRBJ2-2	CASSFITTGELFF	TGTGCCAGCAGCTTCATCACGACCGGGGAGCTGTTTTTT
15	.	few	TRBV15	TRBJ1-2	CATSRDLIGSDGYTF	TGTGCCACCAGCAGAGATCTGATAGGGTCGGATGGCTACACCTTC
14	.	.	TRBV6-1	TRBJ1-5	CASTGGRGNQPQHF	TGTGCCAGCACTGGAGGCAGGGGCAATCAGCCCCAGCATTTT
15	TRBD1	few	TRBV28	TRBJ1-1	CASSPQGARGTEAFF	TGTGCCAGCAGTCCACAGGGGGCGCGGGGCACTGAAGCTTTCTTT
15	.	.	TRBV2	TRBJ1-3	CASTPGVGSGNTIYF	TGTGCCAGCACCCCGGGAGTCGGCTCTGGAAACACCATATATTTT
15	.	few	TRBV14	TRBJ2-1	CASSQEWGVLNEQFF	TGTGCCAGCAGCCAAGAATGGGGCGTGTTGAATGAGCAGTTCTTC
11	.	many	TRBV3-1	TRBJ2-2	CASRHTGELFF	TGTGCCAGCAGGCACACCGGGGAGCTGTTTTTT
15	TRBD1	.	TRBV24-1	TRBJ1-1	CATSPRTGDPTEAFF	TGTGCCACCAGCCCGAGGACAGGGGACCCCACTGAAGCTTTCTTT
14	TRBD1	.	TRBV12-3/TRBV12-4	TRBJ1-2	CASTPTGANYGYTF	TGTGCCAGCACTCCTACAGGGGCCAACTATGGCTACACCTTC
11	TRBD2	.	TRBV27	TRBJ2-5	CASGSGETQYF	TGTGCTAGCGGGTCTGGGGAGACCCAGTACTTC
16	.	.	TRBV20-1	TRBJ2-7	CSARDPRRGGMYEQYF	TGCAGTGCTAGAGACCCCAGGAGGGGGGGGATGTACGAGCAGTACTTC
16	TRBD2	few	TRBV7-2	TRBJ2-3	CASSLVAGGHPDTQYF	TGTGCCAGCAGCTTAGTAGCGGGGGGGCACCCAGATACGCAGTATTTT
15	.	many	TRBV12-3/TRBV12-4	TRBJ2-3	CASSLGDWLGNTQYF	TGTGCCAGCAGTTTGGGGGACTGGCTAGGGAACACGCAGTATTTT
15	.	.	TRBV12-3/TRBV12-4	TRBJ2-2	CASIPRGGAGGELFF	TGTGCCAGCATCCCTAGGGGCGGGGCAGGCGGGGAGCTGTTTTTT
17	TRBD2	.	TRBV12-3/TRBV12-4	TRBJ2-1	CASSSLAGTGSYNEQFF	TGTGCCAGCAGTTCCTTAGCGGGTACGGGCTCCTACAATGAGCAGTTCTTC
15	TRBD1	.	TRBV7-6	TRBJ1-5	CASSQDGQGIQPQHF	TGTGCCAGCAGCCAAGACGGACAGGGGATTCAGCCCCAGCATTTT
14	TRBD1	.	TRBV7-2	TRBJ1-6	CASSIDRGYSPLHF	TGTGCCAGCAGCATTGACAGGGGGTATTCACCCCTCCACTTT
14	.	few	TRBV3-1	TRBJ2-5	CASSQEDSAETQYF	TGTGCCAGCAGCCAAGAAGACAGCGCCGAGACCCAGTACTTC
14	TRBD2	many	TRBV20-1	TRBJ2-5	CSAWFLAGGETQYF	TGCAGTGCTTGGTTTCTAGCGGGGGGGGAGACCCAGTACTTC
15	.	many	TRBV12-3/TRBV12-4	TRBJ2-3	CASSFRGTSTDTQYF	TGTGCCAGCAGTTTCCGGGGGACTAGCACAGATACGCAGTATTTT
14	.	.	TRBV7-2	TRBJ2-3	CASSLLSRTDTQYF	TGTGCCAGCAGCTTACTTTCTCGCACAGATACGCAGTATTTT
14	.	many	TRBV27	TRBJ2-7	CASRDGEQRDEQYF	TGTGCCAGCCGGGACGGGGAACAGCGCGACGAGCAGTACTTC
16	.	many	TRBV7-2	TRBJ1-1	CASSSGGSPMNTEAFF	TGTGCCAGCAGCTCCGGGGGCAGCCCTATGAACACTGAAGCTTTCTTT
14	.	many	TRBV6-5	TRBJ1-5	CASSYGGQGQPQHF	TGTGCCAGCAGTTACGGGGGGCAGGGTCAGCCCCAGCATTTT
13	TRBD1	many	TRBV20-1	TRBJ1-2	CSARGQGGYGYTF	TGCAGTGCTAGAGGACAGGGAGGCTATGGCTACACCTTC
15	TRBD1	many	TRBV15	TRBJ2-7	CATSRGGTGNYEQYF	TGTGCCACCAGCAGGGGAGGGACAGGGAACTACGAGCAGTACTTC
16	TRBD1	.	TRBV25-1	TRBJ1-3	CASSVPGGGSGNTIYF	TGTGCCAGCAGTGTACCAGGGGGTGGCTCTGGAAACACCATATATTTT
13	.	many	TRBV30	TRBJ1-5	CAWSRQLNQPQHF	TGTGCCTGGAGTCGACAGCTTAATCAGCCCCAGCATTTT